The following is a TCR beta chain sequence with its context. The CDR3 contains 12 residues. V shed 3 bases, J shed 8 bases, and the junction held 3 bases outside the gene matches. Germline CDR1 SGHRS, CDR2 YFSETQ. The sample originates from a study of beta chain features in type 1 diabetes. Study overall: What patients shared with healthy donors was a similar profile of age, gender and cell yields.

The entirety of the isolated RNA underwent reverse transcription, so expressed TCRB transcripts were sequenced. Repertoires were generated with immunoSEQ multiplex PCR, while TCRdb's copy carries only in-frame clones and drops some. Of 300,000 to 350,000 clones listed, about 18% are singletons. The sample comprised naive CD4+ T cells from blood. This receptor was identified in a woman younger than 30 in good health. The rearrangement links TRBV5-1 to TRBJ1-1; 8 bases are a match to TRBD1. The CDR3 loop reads CASSYQGAEAFF. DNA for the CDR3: TGCGCCAGCAGCTATCAGGGGGCGGAAGCTTTCTTT.